The subject of this entry is one T cell receptor beta chain. The antigen remains undetermined. Donors in the study were healthy people who gave bone marrow. This CDR3 region has 14 residues. The V gene's germline CDR1 is SGDLS and CDR2 YYNGEE. With 3 bases clipped from V and 7 bases from J, the junction kept 7 bases outside the gene matches. This sample was taken from a study of cytomegalovirus exposure and HLA in healthy donors. Study conclusions and caveats: Further analysis, carried out later, found HLA-associated TCR beta chains more clonally expanded than equally common other chains.

Researchers ran the PCR with 60 Vbeta and 13 Jbeta primers. Profiling relied on immunoSEQ multiplex PCR, and the TCRdb table lists in-frame clones only, not all of them. In the table there are about 120,000 clones, about 70% of which are singletons. The sample taken for sequencing was PBMCs. This clonotype was sampled from a woman in her thirties in good health and CMV-seronegative. The chain recombines TRBV9 with TRBJ2-1; 7 nucleotides match TRBD1. CDR3 sequence (DNA): TGTGCCAGCAGCGCGGACAGGCCGGGGAATGAGCAGTTCTTC. Residues: CASSADRPGNEQFF.